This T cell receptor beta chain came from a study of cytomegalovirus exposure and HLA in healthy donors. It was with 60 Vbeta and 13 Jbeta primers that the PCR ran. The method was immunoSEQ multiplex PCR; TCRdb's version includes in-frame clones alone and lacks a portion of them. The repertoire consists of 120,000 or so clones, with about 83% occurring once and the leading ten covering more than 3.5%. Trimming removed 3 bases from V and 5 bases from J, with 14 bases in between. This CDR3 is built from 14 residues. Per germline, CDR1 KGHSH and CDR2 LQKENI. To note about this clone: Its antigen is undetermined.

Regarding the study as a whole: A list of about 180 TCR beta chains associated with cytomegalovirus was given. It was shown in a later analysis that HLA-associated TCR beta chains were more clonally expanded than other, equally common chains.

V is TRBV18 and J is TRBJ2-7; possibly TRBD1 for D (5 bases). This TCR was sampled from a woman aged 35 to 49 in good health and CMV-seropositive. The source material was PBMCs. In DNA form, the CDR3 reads TGTGCCAGCTCACCCTCTACCCAGGGCGACGAGCAGTACTTC. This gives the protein CASSPSTQGDEQYF.